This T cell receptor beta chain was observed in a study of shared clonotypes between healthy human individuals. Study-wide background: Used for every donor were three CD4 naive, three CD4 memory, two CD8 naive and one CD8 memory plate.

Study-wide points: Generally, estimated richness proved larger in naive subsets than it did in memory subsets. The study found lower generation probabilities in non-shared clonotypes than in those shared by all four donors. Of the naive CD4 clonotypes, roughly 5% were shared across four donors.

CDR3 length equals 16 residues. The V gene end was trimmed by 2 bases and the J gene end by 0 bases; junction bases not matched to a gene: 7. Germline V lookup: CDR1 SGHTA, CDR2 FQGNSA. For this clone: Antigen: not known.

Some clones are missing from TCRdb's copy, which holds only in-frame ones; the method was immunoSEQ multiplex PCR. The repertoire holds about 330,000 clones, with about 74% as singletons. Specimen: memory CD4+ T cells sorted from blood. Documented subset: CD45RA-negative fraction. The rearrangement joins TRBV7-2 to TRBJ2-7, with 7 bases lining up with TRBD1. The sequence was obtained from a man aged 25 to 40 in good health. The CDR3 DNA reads TGTGCCAGCAGCTTAATGCGGACAGGCCTCTCCTACGAGCAGTACTTC. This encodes CASSLMRTGLSYEQYF.